The rows below give T cell receptor beta chains drawn from one sample of a study of OX40 agonist ivuxolimab in advanced cancers. The method was immunoSEQ multiplex PCR; TCRdb's version includes in-frame clones alone and lacks a portion of them. The sample holds over 70,000 clones; just under 90% are singletons and the top ten take around 1.5%. The sequences come from CD4+ or CD8+ T cells sorted from blood, collected in a trial of the OX40 agonist ivuxolimab. The receptors shown here come from an adult with an advanced solid tumor such as melanoma, head and neck, liver or kidney cancer. CDR3s include the opening cysteine and the closing phenylalanine or tryptophan. D genes are given only for firm matches. Part of the rows lack a size; the others show once, few, many or a class for expanded clones.

TRBJ1-1 - - 13 TRBV7-3 CASSQDRNTEAFF TGTGCCAGCAGCCAGGACAGAAACACTGAAGCTTTCTTT
TRBJ1-5 - - 15 TRBV12-5 CASDVAAYSNQPQHF TGTGCTAGTGATGTGGCGGCCTATAGCAATCAGCCCCAGCATTTT
TRBJ2-1 - - 13 TRBV18 CASSPEQENEQFF TGTGCCAGCTCACCAGAGCAGGAGAATGAGCAGTTCTTC
TRBJ1-1 - TRBD1 16 TRBV9 CASSVAQTGGRTEAFF TGTGCCAGCAGCGTAGCCCAGACAGGGGGTAGAACTGAAGCTTTCTTT
TRBJ2-1 once - 15 TRBV6-1 CASSALTVSYNEQFF TGTGCCAGCAGTGCCTTGACAGTCTCCTACAATGAGCAGTTCTTC
TRBJ2-2 - TRBD2 17 TRBV7-2 CASRQLAGGGHTGELFF TGTGCCAGCAGACAGCTAGCGGGAGGGGGGCACACCGGGGAGCTGTTTTTT
TRBJ2-7 once - 12 TRBV7-6 CASSSQGYEQYF TGTGCCAGCAGTTCCCAGGGGTACGAGCAGTACTTC
TRBJ1-2 - - 16 TRBV7-2 CASRGGGRISNYGYTF TGTGCCAGCAGAGGGGGGGGGAGGATATCTAACTATGGCTACACCTTC
TRBJ2-7 - - 13 TRBV11-2 CASSPGFSLEQYF TGTGCCAGCAGCCCCGGATTTAGCCTCGAGCAGTACTTC
TRBJ2-7 - TRBD1 14 TRBV6-6 CASSLGTGGYEQYF TGTGCCAGCAGCCTCGGGACAGGAGGCTACGAGCAGTACTTC
TRBJ2-1 - TRBD1 15 TRBV5-8 CASTRQGASYNEQFF TGTGCCAGCACACGACAGGGGGCGTCATACAATGAGCAGTTCTTC
TRBJ2-7 - - 16 TRBV10-2 CASRGQGLAIPYEQYF TGCGCCAGCCGGGGACAGGGACTAGCGATACCCTACGAGCAGTACTTC
TRBJ2-1 once TRBD2 16 TRBV6-6 CASSAQRGGTYNEQFF TGTGCCAGCAGTGCCCAGCGGGGGGGGACCTACAATGAGCAGTTCTTC
TRBJ2-1 - TRBD2 15 TRBV6-5 CASRPRGGGYNEQFF TGTGCCAGCAGGCCGCGGGGGGGCGGGTACAATGAGCAGTTCTTC
TRBJ2-2 - - 16 TRBV7-2 CASSSGSLANTGELFF TGTGCCAGCAGCTCTGGGTCCCTCGCGAACACCGGGGAGCTGTTTTTT
TRBJ2-5 - TRBD2 17 TRBV19 CASSIPAGGKVQETQYF TGTGCCAGTAGTATCCCCGCCGGGGGGAAGGTCCAAGAGACCCAGTACTTC
TRBJ1-6 - TRBD1 15 TRBV5-4 CASSAYRGLNSPLHF TGTGCCAGCAGCGCATACAGGGGTTTGAATTCACCCCTCCACTTT
TRBJ2-1 - TRBD1 13 TRBV6-4 CASNPDRANEQFF TGTGCCAGCAATCCGGACAGGGCAAATGAGCAGTTCTTC
TRBJ1-1 - - 11 TRBV20-1 CSARGGPEAFF TGCAGTGCTAGAGGAGGGCCTGAAGCTTTCTTT
TRBJ2-4 - - 14 TRBV18 CASSPQGTKNIQYF TGTGCCAGCTCACCACAGGGTACCAAAAACATTCAGTACTTC
TRBJ2-5 - TRBD1 14 TRBV7-2 CASSPGTGVETQYF TGTGCCAGCAGCCCGGGGACAGGGGTAGAGACCCAGTACTTC
TRBJ1-2 - TRBD1 15 TRBV19 CASSISTGGRYGYTF TGTGCCAGTAGTATAAGCACAGGGGGCCGGTATGGCTACACCTTC
TRBJ2-5 - TRBD1 13 TRBV5-1 CASSLQGGETQYF TGCGCCAGCAGCTTACAGGGGGGAGAGACCCAGTACTTC
TRBJ2-3 - - 13 TRBV5-4 CASGSQGTDTQYF TGTGCCAGCGGGAGTCAGGGGACAGATACGCAGTATTTT
TRBJ2-1 - TRBD2 15 TRBV7-9 CASSLAGRAYNEQFF TGTGCCAGCAGCTTAGCGGGGAGGGCCTACAATGAGCAGTTCTTC
TRBJ1-1 - - 15 TRBV15 CATSRDRGGIAEAFF TGTGCCACCAGCAGAGATCGGGGGGGAATCGCTGAAGCTTTCTTT
TRBJ1-1 - TRBD1 16 TRBV7-8 CASRVTGAATNTEAFF TGTGCCAGCAGGGTGACAGGGGCCGCGACGAACACTGAAGCTTTCTTT
TRBJ2-1 - - 10 TRBV9 CASSAPLQFF TGTGCCAGCAGCGCCCCTTTGCAGTTCTTC
TRBJ1-5 - TRBD1 14 TRBV6-6 CASSRTGGYQPQHF TGTGCCAGCAGCCGGACAGGGGGGTATCAGCCCCAGCATTTT
TRBJ1-2 - - 14 TRBV9 CASSGPRAYYGYTF TGTGCCAGCAGCGGCCCTCGGGCCTACTATGGCTACACCTTC
TRBJ2-2 - - 13 TRBV14 CASSQDAVGELFF TGTGCCAGCAGCCAAGATGCCGTCGGGGAGCTGTTTTTT
TRBJ2-2 - - 14 TRBV5-1 CASSLVPGTGELFF TGCGCCAGCAGCTTGGTCCCCGGTACCGGGGAGCTGTTTTTT
TRBJ1-1 - - 14 TRBV11-2 CASSSDGLSTEAFF TGTGCCAGCAGCTCGGACGGGCTGAGCACTGAAGCTTTCTTT
TRBJ1-1 - TRBD1 18 TRBV5-1 CASSLALMQGAWGTEAFF TGCGCCAGCAGCTTGGCCCTCATGCAGGGGGCGTGGGGCACTGAAGCTTTCTTT
TRBJ2-2 - TRBD1 15 TRBV7-8 CASSSLDRDTGELFF TGTGCCAGCAGCTCCTTGGACAGGGACACCGGGGAGCTGTTTTTT
TRBJ2-1 - TRBD2 14 TRBV6-5 CASGLAGGYNEQFF TGTGCCAGCGGACTAGCGGGAGGGTACAATGAGCAGTTCTTC
TRBJ2-2 once - 16 TRBV19 CASKPRGAWGTGELFF TGTGCCAGTAAACCTCGGGGTGCCTGGGGGACCGGGGAGCTGTTTTTT
TRBJ2-2 - - 14 TRBV30 CAWSVGLAPGELFF TGTGCCTGGAGTGTAGGGTTAGCGCCCGGGGAGCTGTTTTTT
TRBJ2-5 - TRBD1 16 TRBV10-1 CASSETGTGRQETQYF TGCGCCAGCAGTGAGACCGGGACAGGGAGGCAAGAGACCCAGTACTTC
TRBJ1-6 once - 14 TRBV6-5 CASTQGWTNSPLHF TGTGCCAGCACTCAGGGGTGGACGAATTCACCCCTCCACTTT
TRBJ2-5 - TRBD2 16 TRBV5-1 CASSLVGTSGEETQYF TGCGCCAGCAGCTTGGTCGGGACTAGCGGGGAAGAGACCCAGTACTTC
TRBJ1-5 once - 14 TRBV6-1 CASSENPTGQPQHF TGTGCCAGCAGTGAAAACCCGACGGGTCAGCCCCAGCATTTT
TRBJ2-7 - TRBD2 19 TRBV13 CASSISPGLAGGRSYEQYF TGTGCCAGCAGCATTAGTCCGGGACTAGCGGGGGGGCGGTCCTACGAGCAGTACTTC
TRBJ2-2 - TRBD1 16 TRBV4-3 CASSLLTGGDTGELFF TGCGCCAGCAGCCTCCTGACAGGGGGAGACACCGGGGAGCTGTTTTTT